The 27 T cell receptor beta chains given below trace back to one sample, sequenced in a study of T cell responses to AZD1222 COVID-19 vaccine. Produced via immunoSEQ multiplex PCR; TCRdb's table is partial and in-frame only. The sample shows over 150,000 clones, around 85% of them seen only once. The sequencing here drew on peripheral blood, taken on day 0 of MenACWY control vaccination. The receptors were sampled from an adult in good health.

CDR3 sequence (DNA): TGTGCCAGCAGCCCGAGGGGGGGACAGCCCCCCGGGGAGCTGTTTTTT. Its protein product is CASSPRGGQPPGELFF. V usage is TRBV9 and J usage is TRBJ2-2; D could derive from TRBD1 or TRBD2 (7 bases each). The V gene lost 4 bases and the J gene lost 6 bases, with 19 bases spanning the gap. Germline V gene sequence: CDR1 SGDLS, CDR2 YYNGEE. The CDR3 extends over 16 amino acids.

V gene TRBV29-1 combines with J gene TRBJ2-3, with D maybe TRBD1 (5 bases). The CDR3 has 13 amino acids. Deletions cut 3 bases from V and 3 bases from J, with 10 bases between. The germline gives CDR1 SQVTM, CDR2 ANQGSEA. CDR3 in amino acids: CSVDWAGTDTQYF. As DNA, the CDR3 is TGCAGCGTTGATTGGGCAGGGACAGATACGCAGTATTTT.

This clone occurred once. The chain links TRBV9 to TRBJ2-7; D gene ambiguous. Germline assignment: CDR1 SGDLS and CDR2 YYNGEE. The CDR3 is 14 residues long. V lost 4 bases and J 2 bases, leaving 13 bases between the germline ends. The chain's CDR3 is CASSLRSATYEQYV. Written as DNA, the CDR3 is TGTGCCAGCAGCCTCCGAAGCGCCACCTACGAGCAGTACGTC.

J is TRBJ1-4 and V is TRBV25-1; D is unresolved. The V gene lost 5 bases and the J gene lost 0 bases, with 10 bases spanning the gap. Germline-derived CDR1 and CDR2 are MGHDK and SYGVNS. The CDR3 runs to 15 residues. CDR3: CASSPHTATNEKLFF. For the CDR3, the DNA is TGTGCCAGCAGTCCCCACACTGCAACTAATGAAAAACTGTTTTTT.

This chain connects TRBV28 to TRBJ2-3; TRBD1 is a possible D gene (6 bases). The CDR3 has 15 residues. Germline V gene lookup returns CDR1 MDHEN and CDR2 SYDVKM. The germline V and J ends were trimmed by 7 bases and 0 bases, with 14 bases remaining between them. Here the CDR3 reads CASTSQGSSTDTQYF. The CDR3 DNA is TGTGCCAGCACCTCACAGGGCTCTAGCACAGATACGCAGTATTTT.

The rearrangement joins TRBV18 to TRBJ1-4; D gene uncertain. The length of the CDR3 is 15 residues. Trimming removed 8 bases at V and 1 base at J, with 14 bases between. CDR1 and CDR2 from the germline V gene are KGHSH and LQKENI. In nucleotides, the CDR3 is TGTGCCAGCGCCCTTCACGCGCGAACTAATGAAAAACTGTTTTTT. This codes for CASALHARTNEKLFF.

The rearrangement links TRBV5-5 to TRBJ2-3; TRBD1 aligns across 10 bases. Germline V CDR1 and CDR2: SGHKS, YYEKEE (reference sequence). The CDR3 covers 16 residues. Trimming removed 4 bases from V and 5 bases from J; junction bases left unmatched: 10. The CDR3 loop is CASSGGTGAMGDTQYF. The CDR3, as DNA: TGTGCCAGCAGCGGCGGGACAGGGGCTATGGGAGATACGCAGTATTTT.

The CDR3 DNA reads as TGTGCCAGCAGCAAAGATGGACGGGTGAAGACCCAGTACTTC. Its translation is CASSKDGRVKTQYF. The chain has TRBV21-1 and TRBJ2-5. TRBV21-1 corresponds to a pseudogene. There are 14 residues in the CDR3.

This chain links TRBV4-2 with TRBJ1-2, with a weak D call TRBD1 (6 bases). With 5 bases removed from V and 8 bases from J, the gap between germline ends came to 12 bases. This CDR3 region has 12 residues. CDR1 is LGHNA, CDR2 YNFKEQ, per germline. The chain's CDR3 is CASSWAGEGYTF. The DNA of the CDR3 is TGTGCCAGCAGCTGGGCAGGGGAGGGCTACACCTTC.

This clone has more than one count but fewer than ten. The chain employs TRBV15 and TRBJ1-2; no reliable D call. Germline V gene data show CDR1 as LNHNV and CDR2 as YYDKDF (reference sequence). V was clipped by 1 base and J by 8 bases, with 11 bases between them. The CDR3 runs to 13 residues. CDR3 protein: CATSRGQLRGYTF. The CDR3 DNA follows: TGTGCCACCAGCAGAGGTCAGTTGAGAGGCTACACCTTC.

This chain's CDR3 is CSVVLAGGAGYTF. CDR3 DNA: TGCAGCGTAGTCCTGGCAGGGGGCGCCGGTTACACCTTC. V is TRBV29-1 and J is TRBJ1-2; the match to TRBD1 covers 8 bases. CDR1 SQVTM and CDR2 ANQGSEA come from the germline V gene. The CDR3 sequence is 13 residues long. After removal of 6 bases from V and 11 bases from J, the junction contained 14 bases not matched to a gene.

V and J are TRBV6-1 and TRBJ2-3, with 7 positions matching TRBD1. The V segment lost 2 bases and the J segment 8 bases; nucleotides outside the gene matches: 7. The CDR3 runs to 14 residues. Germline CDR1 reads MNHNS; CDR2 reads SASEGT. CDR3 in DNA: TGTGCCAGCAGTGAAAGACAGGGTTTAGGTACGCAGTATTTT. Translated: CASSERQGLGTQYF.

The chain is built from TRBV2 and TRBJ2-1; TRBD1 might be the D (5 bases). This CDR3 is built from 12 residues. Trimming left V 6 bases short and J 15 bases short, with 18 bases between. The germline CDR1 and CDR2 sequences are SNHLY and FYNNEI. This CDR3 reads CASRDDRVVGFF. CDR3 in DNA: TGTGCCAGCAGGGACGACAGAGTCGTTGGGTTCTTC.

This clone came up a few times. V usage is TRBV27 and J usage is TRBJ1-5; TRBD1 matches at 9 bases. The CDR3 contains 14 residues. Per germline, CDR1 MNHEY and CDR2 SMNVEV (reference sequence). J lost 4 bases, V lost 6 bases, and 4 bases had no gene match. Written as DNA, the CDR3 is TGTGCCAGCAGAAGACAGGGGGGGAATCAGCCCCAGCATTTT. Amino acids: CASRRQGGNQPQHF.

The chain uses TRBV19 and TRBJ2-7; weak D call: TRBD1 (5 bases). CDR3 length: 13 amino acids. Trimming left V 4 bases short and J 5 bases short, with 12 bases between. Germline assignment: CDR1 LNHDA and CDR2 SQIVND (reference sequence). CDR3 in DNA: TGTGCCAGTAGTAGGACACTCATCGACGAGCAGTACTTC. It is translated as CASSRTLIDEQYF. Full variable domain (outside the CDR3, taken from reference TRBV19 and TRBJ2-7): DGGITQSPKYLFRKEGQNVTLSCEQNLNHDAMYWYRQDPGQGLRLIYYSQIVNDFQKGDIAEGYSVSREKKESFPLTVTSAQKNPTAFYLCASSRTLIDEQYFGPGTRLTVT.

The chain has TRBV19 and TRBJ2-3; D is uncertain. Germline V gene data show CDR1 as LNHDA and CDR2 as SQIVND (reference sequence). There are 12 residues in the CDR3. Trimming removed 3 bases from V and 5 bases from J, with 6 bases in between. Here the CDR3 reads CASSINLDTQYF. In nucleotides, the CDR3 is TGTGCCAGTAGTATTAATTTAGATACGCAGTATTTT.

This chain uses TRBV27 with TRBJ2-5, with TRBD2 matching 11 bases. The ends lost 6 bases at V and 2 bases at J; junction bases unmatched: 11. Germline CDR1 reads MNHEY; CDR2 reads SMNVEV (reference sequence). The CDR3 contains 17 residues. CDR3 nucleotide sequence: TGTGCCAGCAGCAAACTACTAGCGGGAGTGAGTCAAGAGACCCAGTACTTC. This translates into CASSKLLAGVSQETQYF.

V is TRBV5-1 and J is TRBJ1-2; 8 bases agree with TRBD1. This CDR3 is built from 13 residues. In germline, CDR1 is SGHRS, CDR2 YFSETQ. V was pared by 2 bases and J by 8 bases, with 5 bases of the junction left unmatched. The CDR3 sequence is CASSFGDRWGYTF. CDR3 in DNA: TGCGCCAGCAGCTTTGGGGACAGGTGGGGCTACACCTTC.

J is TRBJ2-7 and V is TRBV15; D possibly corresponds to TRBD2 (5 bases). The V gene's germline CDR1 is LNHNV and CDR2 YYDKDF (reference sequence). The CDR3 length is 14 residues. The V and J ends lost 3 bases and 1 base respectively, with 10 bases between them. CDR3: CATSREVRSYEQYF. CDR3 DNA: TGTGCCACCAGCAGGGAGGTTAGGTCCTACGAGCAGTACTTC.

V and J are TRBV10-3 and TRBJ1-5, with a possible D match to TRBD1 (5 bases). Germline loops: CDR1 ENHRY, CDR2 SYGVKD. The CDR3 is made up of 15 amino acids. The V and J ends lost 0 bases and 4 bases respectively, with 10 bases between them. The CDR3 spells CAISESIGVNQPQHF. In DNA form, the CDR3 reads TGTGCCATCAGTGAGTCGATAGGGGTGAATCAGCCCCAGCATTTT.

The chain uses TRBV11-3 and TRBJ2-3, with 8 bases matching TRBD1. Germline V gene lookup returns CDR1 SGHNT and CDR2 YENEEA. The CDR3 is 14 amino acids. V gave up 4 bases and J gave up 0 bases; unmatched junction bases: 0. The CDR3 loop reads CASSSGGSTDTQYF. The CDR3 DNA follows: TGTGCCAGCAGCTCAGGGGGCAGCACAGATACGCAGTATTTT.

This clone was seen only once. This chain connects TRBV6-5 to TRBJ2-7, with TRBD2 as a possible D gene (6 bases). V was trimmed by 6 bases and J by 0 bases, leaving 12 bases between them. Germline V gene sequence: CDR1 MNHEY, CDR2 SVGAGI. CDR3 length: 14 amino acids. CDR3 residues: CASREGPNSYEQYV. The CDR3, as DNA: TGTGCCAGCAGGGAGGGTCCCAACTCCTACGAGCAGTACGTC.

V and J are TRBV7-2 and TRBJ2-7; 10 nucleotides align to TRBD2. Germline lookup yields CDR1 SGHTA and CDR2 FQGNSA. Germline trimming cut 3 bases from V and 3 bases from J; bases unmatched to any gene: 2. The CDR3 spans 14 residues. CDR3 in DNA: TGTGCCAGCAGCTTTACTAGCGGGGACTACGAGCAGTACGTC. Its protein is CASSFTSGDYEQYV.

The gene calls are TRBV10-3 and TRBJ1-2, with D unresolved. The V gene's germline CDR1 is ENHRY and CDR2 SYGVKD. This CDR3 is built from 13 residues. V was clipped by 5 bases and J by 4 bases, with 11 bases between them. Here the CDR3 reads CAISPDGIYGYTF. In DNA, the CDR3 is TGTGCCATCAGTCCTGACGGGATCTATGGCTACACCTTC.

The chain combines TRBV30 with TRBJ2-6; D not resolved. Germline V lookup: CDR1 GTSNPN, CDR2 SVGIG (reference sequence). There are 14 residues in the CDR3. V was pared by 1 base and J by 1 base, with 5 bases between. CDR3 sequence reads: CAWSDWSGANVLTF. The DNA for the CDR3 is TGTGCCTGGAGTGATTGGTCTGGGGCCAACGTCCTGACTTTC. Complete variable domain (other parts from reference TRBV30 and TRBJ2-6): SQTIHQWPATLVQPVGSPLSLECTVEGTSNPNLYWYRQAAGRGLQLLFYSVGIGQISSEVPQNLSASRPQDRQFILSSKKLLLSDSGFYLCAWSDWSGANVLTFGAGSRLTVL.

This sequence joins TRBV9 and TRBJ2-2; 11 bases match TRBD2. The length of the CDR3 is 16 residues. The V and J ends lost 4 bases and 7 bases, in that order; junction bases with no gene match: 9. CDR1 is SGDLS and CDR2 is YYNGEE in the germline V gene. The chain's CDR3 is CASSSRLAGRVGELFF. CDR3 nucleotide sequence: TGTGCCAGCAGCTCCCGACTAGCGGGGAGGGTCGGGGAGCTGTTTTTT.

This clone was observed once. The genes are TRBV5-6 and TRBJ1-2; possibly TRBD1 for D (5 bases). Germline loops: CDR1 SGHDT, CDR2 YYEEEE. The ends were cut back, 2 bases at V and 4 bases at J, with 9 bases in the middle. The CDR3 is 13 residues long. CDR3 sequence: CASSFRQFYGYTF. In DNA, the CDR3 is TGTGCCAGCAGCTTTCGACAGTTCTATGGCTACACCTTC. Combining the CDR3 with reference TRBV5-6 and TRBJ1-2 gives the whole variable domain DAGVTQSPTHLIKTRGQQVTLRCSPKSGHDTVSWYQQALGQGPQFIFQYYEEEERQRGNFPDRFSGHQFPNYSSELNVNALLLGDSALYLCASSFRQFYGYTFGSGTRLTVV.